These 22 T cell receptor beta chains share one sample of origin, sequenced in a study of a mutant IDH1 vaccine in newly diagnosed glioma. Time point described: baseline, week 1 (first vaccination visit). Treatment specified: pre-vaccination baseline after standard-of-care therapy. Generated by immunoSEQ multiplex PCR, the TCRdb table keeps only in-frame clones and is missing some. Among approximately 19,000 clones listed, about 85% were seen once. Sequenced here: PBMCs, sampled from a glioma patient treated with radiotherapy, temozolomide or both. The receptors derive from a middle-aged man with glioma.

The gene calls are TRBV6-6 and TRBJ1-2; no reliable D call. The CDR3 consists of 14 residues. V dropped 2 bases and J dropped 4 bases, with 11 bases sitting between them. Per the germline V gene, CDR1 is MNHNY and CDR2 is SVGAGI (reference sequence). The CDR3 nucleotides read TGTGCCAGCAGTTACCCGGACGGGAGCTATGGCTACACCTTC. Encoded protein: CASSYPDGSYGYTF.

The genes are TRBV28 and TRBJ1-1, with 7 nucleotides matching TRBD1. Germline V lookup: CDR1 MDHEN, CDR2 SYDVKM. This CDR3 has 16 residues. The V and J ends lost 8 bases and 1 base, in that order; junction bases with no gene match: 13. The CDR3 spells CASGLASGGENTEAFF. CDR3 nucleotide sequence: TGTGCCAGCGGGTTAGCTTCAGGGGGGGAGAACACTGAAGCTTTCTTT.

The chain combines TRBV29-1 with TRBJ2-1; no firm D call. The germline gives CDR1 SQVTM, CDR2 ANQGSEA. Trimming took off 7 bases at V and 0 bases at J, with 10 bases between the two ends. This CDR3 has 13 residues. The CDR3 reads CSGESSSYNEQFF. In nucleotides, the CDR3 is TGCAGCGGTGAGTCGAGCTCCTACAATGAGCAGTTCTTC.

The chain carries TRBV13 and TRBJ2-7; 9 nucleotides agree with TRBD1. After removal of 5 bases from V and 6 bases from J, the junction contained 26 bases not matched to a gene. CDR3 length: 20 residues. The germline V gene encodes CDR1 PRHDT and CDR2 FYEKMQ (reference sequence). DNA of the CDR3: TGTGCCAGCAGCGGCGCAAGGGACAGGGTGGCCCGCCTAGTCGGCTGCGAGCAGTACTTC. It is translated as CASSGARDRVARLVGCEQYF.

The CDR3 DNA is TGTGCCAGCAGCTGGACCGGGACAGGCAACACCGGGGAGCTGTTTTTT. This encodes CASSWTGTGNTGELFF. This chain uses TRBV7-2 with TRBJ2-2; 8 bases are a match to TRBD1. The CDR3 has 16 residues. Germline values: CDR1 SGHTA, CDR2 FQGNSA. J was trimmed by 2 bases and V by 4 bases; bases with no gene match: 6.

This sequence joins TRBV28 and TRBJ2-3; no definite D call. CDR1 and CDR2 from the germline V gene are MDHEN and SYDVKM. The CDR3 has 15 amino acids. Trimming took off 5 bases at V and 4 bases at J, with 16 bases between the two ends. CDR3 sequence (DNA): TGTGCCAGCAGTCCAACAACCGACTGGGCAGATACGCAGTATTTT. Its protein is CASSPTTDWADTQYF.

This chain links TRBV6-6 with TRBJ2-1; D unresolved. The germline V and J ends were trimmed by 0 bases and 4 bases, with 7 bases remaining between them. CDR3 length equals 14 residues. Looked up from germline, CDR1 is MNHNY and CDR2 is SVGAGI (reference sequence). The CDR3 loop reads CASSYSTAYNEQFF. The CDR3 bases are TGTGCCAGCAGTTACTCGACGGCGTACAATGAGCAGTTCTTC.

The J gene is TRBJ2-7, the V gene TRBV7-2; no definite D call. Germline V lookup: CDR1 SGHTA, CDR2 FQGNSA. The CDR3 loop spans 14 amino acids. V lost 1 base to trimming and J lost 6 bases, with 13 bases between them. The CDR3 region is CASSLGTYPPEQYF. The CDR3 DNA sequence: TGTGCCAGCAGCTTAGGGACGTACCCACCCGAGCAGTACTTC.

The chain is built from TRBV29-1 and TRBJ1-4; 12 bases are a match to TRBD1. This CDR3 contains 15 residues. Germline V CDR1 and CDR2: SQVTM, ANQGSEA. Losses at the gene ends were 7 bases for V and 8 bases for J; bases not matched to a gene: 11. The CDR3 sequence: CSARTPGTGGEKLFF. CDR3 coding DNA: TGCAGCGCCAGAACCCCTGGGACAGGGGGCGAAAAACTGTTTTTT.

This clone was found a few times. CDR3 residues: CAWTDGQEDQPQHF. DNA of the CDR3: TGTGCCTGGACGGACGGCCAGGAGGATCAGCCCCAGCATTTT. The gene calls are TRBV30 and TRBJ1-5; no clear D gene. This CDR3 region has 14 residues. CDR1 GTSNPN and CDR2 SVGIG come from the germline V gene (reference sequence). The germline V and J ends were trimmed by 4 bases and 5 bases, with 15 bases remaining between them.

The chain recombines TRBV25-1 with TRBJ1-4; 10 nucleotides align to TRBD1. From germline, CDR1 is MGHDK and CDR2 SYGVNS. The CDR3 covers 18 residues. V lost 3 bases to trimming and J lost 3 bases; unmatched junction nucleotides: 10. CDR3 in DNA: TGTGCCAGCAGTGACGCGGACAGGGGGTACAGAGCTAATGAAAAACTGTTTTTT. It is translated as CASSDADRGYRANEKLFF.

The chain joins TRBV30 to TRBJ2-1; 8 bases are shared with TRBD1. Germline V gene sequence: CDR1 GTSNPN, CDR2 SVGIG (reference sequence). This CDR3 comprises 16 residues. The V gene end was trimmed by 0 bases and the J gene end by 5 bases; junction bases not matched to a gene: 9. The CDR3 is CAWSVLLRQGNNEQFF. CDR3 bases: TGTGCCTGGAGTGTCTTACTCAGACAGGGGAACAATGAGCAGTTCTTC.

The chain links TRBV25-1 to TRBJ1-1; D ambiguous. Per germline, CDR1 MGHDK and CDR2 SYGVNS. V lost 7 bases to trimming and J lost 0 bases, with 9 bases between them. This CDR3 comprises 13 residues. CDR3 DNA: TGTGCCAGCATGATAACAGTGAACACTGAAGCTTTCTTT. Residues: CASMITVNTEAFF. The complete variable domain, with remaining parts taken from reference TRBV25-1 and TRBJ1-1, reads EADIYQTPRYLVIGTGKKITLECSQTMGHDKMYWYQQDPGMELHLIHYSYGVNSTEKGDLSSESTVSRIRTEHFPLTLESARPSHTSQYLCASMITVNTEAFFGQGTRLTVV.

The chain combines TRBV5-6 with TRBJ1-2; maybe TRBD1 (5 bases). The CDR3 runs 12 residues. CDR1 is SGHDT, CDR2 YYEEEE, per germline. V was shortened by 3 bases and J by 8 bases, with 11 bases between the two germline ends. The CDR3 sequence is CASSSTVGGYTF. CDR3 DNA: TGTGCCAGCAGCTCGACAGTGGGGGGCTACACCTTC.

The V gene is TRBV29-1, the J gene TRBJ1-2, with 8 positions matching TRBD1. The CDR3 is made up of 12 amino acids. Germline lookup yields CDR1 SQVTM and CDR2 ANQGSEA. V lost 4 bases, J lost 2 bases, and 0 bases stayed unmatched. The CDR3 is CSVGQGNYGYTF. In DNA, the CDR3 is TGCAGCGTTGGACAGGGGAACTATGGCTACACCTTC.

The gene calls are TRBV28 and TRBJ1-1; 9 nucleotides align to TRBD1. The trim removed 6 bases at V and 2 bases at J, leaving 10 bases unmatched. This CDR3 spans 16 amino acids. Germline CDR1 reads MDHEN; CDR2 reads SYDVKM. CDR3 protein: CASRRHRGRLNTEAFF. Written as DNA, the CDR3 is TGTGCCAGCAGACGGCACAGGGGGCGTCTTAACACTGAAGCTTTCTTT.

The chain is built from TRBV30 and TRBJ1-5, with D perhaps matching TRBD1 (5 bases). V was pared by 5 bases and J by 2 bases, with 10 bases between. Germline CDR1 GTSNPN, CDR2 SVGIG (reference sequence). The CDR3 runs to 13 residues. The CDR3 here is CAWSRVGNQPQHF. CDR3 nucleotide sequence: TGTGCCTGGTCCAGGGTCGGCAATCAGCCCCAGCATTTT.

The chain combines TRBV20-1 with TRBJ1-1; unclear D gene. The CDR3 is made up of 11 amino acids. V gave up 6 bases and J gave up 7 bases, with 12 bases separating them. The germline CDR1 and CDR2 sequences are DFQATT and SNEGSKA (reference sequence). The chain's CDR3 is CSAVIRVEAFF. CDR3 coding DNA: TGCAGTGCCGTCATACGGGTTGAAGCTTTCTTT.

The CDR3 coding sequence is TGTGCCAGCAGTAGGAGGGACAGATCTAACTATGGCTACACCTTC. Residues: CASSRRDRSNYGYTF. The V gene is TRBV6-5, the J gene TRBJ1-2; 7 bases fit TRBD1. The CDR3 is 15 amino acids. Per germline, CDR1 MNHEY and CDR2 SVGAGI. V was pared by 5 bases and J by 0 bases, with 6 bases of the junction left unmatched.

The chain employs TRBV7-2 and TRBJ2-7; D gene ambiguous. This CDR3 region has 15 residues. V shed 4 bases and J shed 3 bases, with 16 bases lying between them. Germline V CDR1 and CDR2: SGHTA, FQGNSA. The CDR3 DNA sequence: TGTGCCAGCAGCTATACCGGGTCCCCGAACTACGAGCAGTACTTC. It codes for CASSYTGSPNYEQYF.

The chain is built from TRBV14 and TRBJ2-3; no clear D. CDR3 size: 13 residues. Germline CDR1 reads SGHDN; CDR2 reads FVKESK. With 8 bases removed from V and 1 base from J, the gap between germline ends came to 10 bases. The CDR3 DNA reads TGTGCCAGCTTGCCTTGGGGCACAGATACGCAGTATTTT. It specifies CASLPWGTDTQYF.

This clone was recorded only once. In DNA, the CDR3 is TGCAGTGCTAGCTTGAGGGGTACGCAGTATTTT. Amino acids: CSASLRGTQYF. The V gene is TRBV20-1, the J gene TRBJ2-3, with D perhaps assigned TRBD1 or TRBD2 (5 bases each). The V end lost 3 bases, the J end lost 8 bases, and 9 bases lay between the germline ends. The germline CDR1 and CDR2 sequences are DFQATT and SNEGSKA (reference sequence). This CDR3 comprises 11 residues.